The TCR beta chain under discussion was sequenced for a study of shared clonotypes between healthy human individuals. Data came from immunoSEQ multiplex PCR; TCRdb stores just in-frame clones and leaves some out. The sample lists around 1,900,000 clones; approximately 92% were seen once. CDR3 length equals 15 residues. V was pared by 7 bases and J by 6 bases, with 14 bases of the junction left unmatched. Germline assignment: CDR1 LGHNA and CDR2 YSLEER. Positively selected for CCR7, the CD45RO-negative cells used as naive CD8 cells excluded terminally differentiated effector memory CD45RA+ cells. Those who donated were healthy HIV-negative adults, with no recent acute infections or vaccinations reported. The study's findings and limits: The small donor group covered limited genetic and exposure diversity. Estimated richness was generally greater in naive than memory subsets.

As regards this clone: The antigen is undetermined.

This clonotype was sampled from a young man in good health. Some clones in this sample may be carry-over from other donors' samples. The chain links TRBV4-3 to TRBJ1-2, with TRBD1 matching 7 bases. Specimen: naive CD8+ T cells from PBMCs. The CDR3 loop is CASTVYRGLHNGYTF. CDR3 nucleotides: TGCGCCAGCACCGTTTACAGGGGCCTTCATAATGGCTACACCTTC.